This TCR beta chain originates from a study of blood T cell repertoires in COVID-19. Overall study: The United States, Italy and Spain were the sources of the acute and convalescent COVID-19 samples. PBMCs, B-cell-depleted T cells, or T cells were the source of the cDNA or gDNA that made up the material.

How the authors handled the data: The assay estimated nucleated cells by amplifying reference gene primers. TCRdb's copy holds only in-frame clones and misses some; the assay was immunoSEQ multiplex PCR. D and trimming were read from the DNA, whereas the V and J calls and clone size are those reported in that table. The sample has about 360,000 clones; about 87% are singletons. This CDR3 has 12 amino acids. Germline CDR1 reads GTSNPN; CDR2 reads SVGIG (reference sequence). V was shortened by 6 bases and J by 3 bases, with 12 bases between the two germline ends. The genes are TRBV30 and TRBJ2-7; D unresolved. Sequencing input: peripheral blood. The sequence derives from a human donor in a cohort sampled during active COVID-19. The CDR3 DNA follows: TGTGCCTGCGTGGTCCCGAGCTACGAGCAGTACTTC. This codes for CACVVPSYEQYF.